These 9 T cell receptor beta chains were sequenced from one sample in a study of OX40 agonist ivuxolimab in advanced cancers. The assay was immunoSEQ multiplex PCR, and TCRdb's table has in-frame clones only and misses some. In the table there are some 34,000 clones, approximately 88% of which are singletons. Material: CD4+ or CD8+ T cells sorted from blood, obtained in a trial of the OX40 agonist ivuxolimab. The receptors here all came from an adult with an advanced solid tumor such as melanoma, head and neck, liver or kidney cancer.

This chain links TRBV4-2 with TRBJ2-3; 9 bases fit TRBD2. Per the germline V gene, CDR1 is LGHNA and CDR2 is YNFKEQ. The CDR3 contains 17 residues. The trim removed 4 bases at V and 4 bases at J, leaving 12 bases unmatched. CDR3: CASSLISGTSLADTQYF. The CDR3 nucleotides are TGTGCCAGCAGCCTCATATCCGGGACTAGCTTGGCAGATACGCAGTATTTT.

V usage is TRBV7-9 and J usage is TRBJ1-1; D unclear. Trimming cost V 7 bases and J 4 bases, with 10 bases left between them. The CDR3 runs to 12 residues. Germline V CDR1 and CDR2: SEHNR, FQNEAQ (reference sequence). The DNA of the CDR3 is TGTGCCAGCAATTTCGGAGGCACTGAAGCTTTCTTT. Translating it yields CASNFGGTEAFF.

The chain is built from TRBV10-3 and TRBJ2-1, with TRBD2 matching over 9 bases. The germline gives CDR1 ENHRY, CDR2 SYGVKD. This CDR3 has 15 amino acids. Trimming took 5 bases from V and 3 from J; bases not matched to a gene: 5. This chain's CDR3 is CAISTLAGSYNEQFF. In DNA, the CDR3 is TGTGCCATCAGTACCCTAGCGGGAAGCTACAATGAGCAGTTCTTC.

V and J are TRBV6-5 and TRBJ2-7, with 7 bases fitting TRBD2. This CDR3 is built from 16 residues. The germline V gene encodes CDR1 MNHEY and CDR2 SVGAGI. J was trimmed by 4 bases and V by 4 bases; bases with no gene match: 13. The CDR3 bases are TGTGCCAGCAGTTGCCTAGGCCCCCCCGGGAGGTACGAGCAGTACTTC. This encodes CASSCLGPPGRYEQYF.

This clone was seen a single time. This chain joins TRBV6-6 and TRBJ1-1, with D unclear. The germline V gene encodes CDR1 MNHNY and CDR2 SVGAGI (reference sequence). Trimming stripped 5 bases from V and 1 base from J, with 2 bases between. The CDR3 runs 11 residues. CDR3 residues: CASSRNTEAFF. The CDR3 nucleotides read TGTGCCAGCAGTCGGAACACTGAAGCTTTCTTT.

This chain uses TRBV6-1 with TRBJ1-1; D gene ambiguous. The CDR3 is 12 residues long. The germline gives CDR1 MNHNS, CDR2 SASEGT. V was cut by 1 base and J by 8 bases, with 8 bases left in between. The chain's CDR3 is CASSEGVREAFF. DNA of the CDR3: TGTGCCAGCAGTGAAGGAGTCAGAGAAGCTTTCTTT.

The CDR3 coding sequence is TGTGCCAGCAGCCAAGGACGGACCACCGGGGAGCTGTTTTTT. Protein product: CASSQGRTTGELFF. The chain employs TRBV11-2 and TRBJ2-2; D gene ambiguous. Germline V gene lookup returns CDR1 SGHAT and CDR2 FQNNGV. Trimming removed 5 bases from V and 4 bases from J, with 11 bases in between. The CDR3 is 14 amino acids.

The rearrangement joins TRBV9 to TRBJ1-4; D ambiguous. This CDR3 contains 15 residues. The V gene's germline CDR1 is SGDLS and CDR2 YYNGEE. The V end was cut by 3 bases, the J end by 3 bases, with 12 bases between. CDR3 in amino acids: CASSGVNNSNEKLFF. CDR3 coding DNA: TGTGCCAGCAGCGGGGTGAACAACTCTAATGAAAAACTGTTTTTT.

The chain recombines TRBV2 with TRBJ1-3; the D gene is possibly TRBD1 (5 bases). The CDR3 spans 13 residues. CDR1 and CDR2 (germline): SNHLY, FYNNEI. The CDR3 protein is CALQVSTGNTIYF. The CDR3, as DNA: TGTGCTCTACAGGTTTCGACTGGAAACACCATATATTTT.